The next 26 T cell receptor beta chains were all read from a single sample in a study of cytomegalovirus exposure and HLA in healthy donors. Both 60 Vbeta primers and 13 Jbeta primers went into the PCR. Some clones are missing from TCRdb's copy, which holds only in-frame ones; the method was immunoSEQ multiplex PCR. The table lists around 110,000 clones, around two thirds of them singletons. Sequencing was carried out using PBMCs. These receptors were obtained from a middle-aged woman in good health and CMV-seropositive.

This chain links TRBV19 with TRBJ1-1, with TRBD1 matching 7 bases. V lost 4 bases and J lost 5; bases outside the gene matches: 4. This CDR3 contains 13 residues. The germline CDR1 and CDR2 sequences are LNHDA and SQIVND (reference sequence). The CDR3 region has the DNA TGTGCCAGTAGTACCCGACAGGGAACTGAAGCTTTCTTT. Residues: CASSTRQGTEAFF.

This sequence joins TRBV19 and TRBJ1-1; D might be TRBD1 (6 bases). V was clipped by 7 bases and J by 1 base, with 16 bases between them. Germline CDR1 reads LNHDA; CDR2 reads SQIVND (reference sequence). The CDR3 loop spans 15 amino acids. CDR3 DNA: TGTGCCAGTATTGACGACGACAGGCCGAACACTGAAGCTTTCTTT. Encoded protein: CASIDDDRPNTEAFF.

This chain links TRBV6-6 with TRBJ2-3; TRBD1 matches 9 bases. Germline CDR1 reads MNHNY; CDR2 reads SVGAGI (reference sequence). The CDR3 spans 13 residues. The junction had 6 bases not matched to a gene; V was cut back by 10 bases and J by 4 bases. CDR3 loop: CATGTGSSDTQYF. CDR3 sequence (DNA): TGTGCCACAGGGACAGGGTCATCAGATACGCAGTATTTT.

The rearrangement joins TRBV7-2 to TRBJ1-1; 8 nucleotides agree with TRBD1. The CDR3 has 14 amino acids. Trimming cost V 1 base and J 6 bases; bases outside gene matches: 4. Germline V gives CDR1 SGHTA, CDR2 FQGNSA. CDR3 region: CASSLGTGKPEAFF. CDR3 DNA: TGTGCCAGCAGCTTAGGGACAGGGAAGCCTGAAGCTTTCTTT.

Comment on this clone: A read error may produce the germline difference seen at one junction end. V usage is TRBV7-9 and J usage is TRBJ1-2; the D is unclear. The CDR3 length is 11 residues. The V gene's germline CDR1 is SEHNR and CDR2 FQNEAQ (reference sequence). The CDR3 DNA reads TGTTCCAGCCGGGGTCGGGATGGCTACACCTTC. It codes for CSSRGRDGYTF. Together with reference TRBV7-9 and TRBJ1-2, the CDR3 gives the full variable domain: DTGVSQNPRHKITKRGQNVTFRCDPISEHNRLYWYRQTLGQGPEFLTYFQNEAQLEKSRLLSDRFSAERPKGSFSTLEIQRTEQGDSAMYLCSSRGRDGYTFGSGTRLTVV.

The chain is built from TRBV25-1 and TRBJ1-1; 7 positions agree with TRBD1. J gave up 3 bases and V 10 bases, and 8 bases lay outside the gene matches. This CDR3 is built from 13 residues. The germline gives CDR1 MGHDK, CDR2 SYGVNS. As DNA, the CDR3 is TGTGCCACACAGGGGATTGGGTACACTGAAGCTTTCTTT. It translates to CATQGIGYTEAFF.

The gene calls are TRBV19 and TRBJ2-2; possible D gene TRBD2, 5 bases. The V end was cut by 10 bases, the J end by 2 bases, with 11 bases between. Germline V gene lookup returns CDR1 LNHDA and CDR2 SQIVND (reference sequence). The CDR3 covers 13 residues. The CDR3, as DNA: TGTGCCACCGGAGCGGTTAACACCGGGGAGCTGTTTTTT. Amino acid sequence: CATGAVNTGELFF.

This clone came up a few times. DNA of the CDR3: TGCGCCAGCAGCGCGGGACGGGATAATTCACCCCTCCACTTT. Translated, it gives CASSAGRDNSPLHF. V and J are TRBV5-1 and TRBJ1-6; possible D gene TRBD1, 5 bases. CDR1 SGHRS and CDR2 YFSETQ come from the germline V gene. V was trimmed by 4 bases and J by 5 bases, leaving 10 bases between them. The CDR3 totals 14 residues. The whole variable domain, filled in from reference TRBV5-1 and TRBJ1-6, reads KAGVTQTPRYLIKTRGQQVTLSCSPISGHRSVSWYQQTPGQGLQFLFEYFSETQRNKGNFPGRFSGRQFSNSRSEMNVSTLELGDSALYLCASSAGRDNSPLHFGNGTRLTVT.

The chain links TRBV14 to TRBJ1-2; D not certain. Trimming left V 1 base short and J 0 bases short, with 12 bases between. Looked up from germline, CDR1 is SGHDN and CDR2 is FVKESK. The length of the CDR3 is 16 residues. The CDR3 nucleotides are TGTGCCAGCAGCCAAGGGAGTGTGCTAGCTAACTATGGCTACACCTTC. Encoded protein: CASSQGSVLANYGYTF. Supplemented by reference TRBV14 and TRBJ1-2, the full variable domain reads EAGVTQFPSHSVIEKGQTVTLRCDPISGHDNLYWYRRVMGKEIKFLLHFVKESKQDESGMPNNRFLAERTGGTYSTLKVQPAELEDSGVYFCASSQGSVLANYGYTFGSGTRLTVV.

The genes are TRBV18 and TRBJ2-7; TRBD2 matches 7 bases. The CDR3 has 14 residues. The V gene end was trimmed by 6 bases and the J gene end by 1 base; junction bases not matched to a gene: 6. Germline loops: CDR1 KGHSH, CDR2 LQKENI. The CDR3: CASSPRTSSYEQYF. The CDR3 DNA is TGTGCCAGCTCTCCTAGGACTAGTTCCTACGAGCAGTACTTC.

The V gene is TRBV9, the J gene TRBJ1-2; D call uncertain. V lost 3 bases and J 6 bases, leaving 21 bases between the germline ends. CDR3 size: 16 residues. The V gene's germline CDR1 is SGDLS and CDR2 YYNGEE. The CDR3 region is CASSDPYGSATHGYTF. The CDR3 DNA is TGTGCCAGCAGCGACCCGTATGGCTCTGCAACCCATGGCTACACCTTC.

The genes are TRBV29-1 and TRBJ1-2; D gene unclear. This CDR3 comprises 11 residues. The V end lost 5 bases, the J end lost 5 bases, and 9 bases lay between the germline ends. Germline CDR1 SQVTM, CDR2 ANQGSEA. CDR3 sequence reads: CSVRTIYGYTF. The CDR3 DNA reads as TGCAGCGTTCGTACAATTTATGGCTACACCTTC.

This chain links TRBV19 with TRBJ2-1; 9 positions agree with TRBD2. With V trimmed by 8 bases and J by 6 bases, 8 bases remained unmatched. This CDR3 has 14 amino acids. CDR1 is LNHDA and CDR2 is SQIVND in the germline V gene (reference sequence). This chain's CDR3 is CASLPAGGPNEQFF. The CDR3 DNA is TGTGCCAGTCTTCCGGCGGGAGGGCCCAATGAGCAGTTCTTC.

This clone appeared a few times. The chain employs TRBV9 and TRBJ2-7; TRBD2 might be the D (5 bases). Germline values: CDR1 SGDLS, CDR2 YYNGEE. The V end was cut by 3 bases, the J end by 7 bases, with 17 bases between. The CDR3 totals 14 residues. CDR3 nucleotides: TGTGCCAGCAGCGGCCAGGAGAACCCGGGGGAGCAGTACTTC. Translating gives CASSGQENPGEQYF.

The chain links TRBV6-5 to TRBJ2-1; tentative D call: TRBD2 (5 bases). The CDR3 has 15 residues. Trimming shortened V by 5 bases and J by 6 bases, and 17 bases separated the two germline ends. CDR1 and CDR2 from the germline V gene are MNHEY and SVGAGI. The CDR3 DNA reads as TGTGCCAGCAGTCCAGGACTCGCCCCGATCAATGAGCAGTTCTTC. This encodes CASSPGLAPINEQFF.

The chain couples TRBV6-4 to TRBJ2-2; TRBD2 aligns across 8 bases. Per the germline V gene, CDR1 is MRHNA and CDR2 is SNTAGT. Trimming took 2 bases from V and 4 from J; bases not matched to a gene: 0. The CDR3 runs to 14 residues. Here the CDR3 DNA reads TGTGCCAGCAGTGACGGGACTAGCACCGGGGAGCTGTTTTTT. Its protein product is CASSDGTSTGELFF.

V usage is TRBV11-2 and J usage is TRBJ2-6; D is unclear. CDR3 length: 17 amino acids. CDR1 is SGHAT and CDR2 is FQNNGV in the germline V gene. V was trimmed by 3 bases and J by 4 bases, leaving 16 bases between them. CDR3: CASSFNPIPTGANVLTF. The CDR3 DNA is TGTGCCAGCAGCTTCAACCCAATACCGACAGGGGCCAACGTCCTGACTTTC.

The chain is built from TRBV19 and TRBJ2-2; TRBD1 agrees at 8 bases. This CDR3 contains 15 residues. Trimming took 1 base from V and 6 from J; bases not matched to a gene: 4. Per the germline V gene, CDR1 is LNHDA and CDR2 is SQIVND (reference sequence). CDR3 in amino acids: CASSIGDRGSGELFF. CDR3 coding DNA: TGTGCCAGTAGTATAGGAGACAGGGGCTCCGGGGAGCTGTTTTTT.

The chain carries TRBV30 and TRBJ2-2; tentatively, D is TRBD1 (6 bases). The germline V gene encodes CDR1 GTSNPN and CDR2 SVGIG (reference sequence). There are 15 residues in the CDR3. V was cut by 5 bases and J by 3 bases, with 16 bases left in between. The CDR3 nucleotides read TGTGCCTGGGCGCAGGGGACCCAAGACACCGGGGAGCTGTTTTTT. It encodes CAWAQGTQDTGELFF.

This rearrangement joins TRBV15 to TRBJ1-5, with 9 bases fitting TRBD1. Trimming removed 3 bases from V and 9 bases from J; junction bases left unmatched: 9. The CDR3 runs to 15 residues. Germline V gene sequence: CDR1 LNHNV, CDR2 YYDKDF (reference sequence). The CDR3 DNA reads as TGTGCCACCAGCAGGGGGGGACAGGGTTTACGGCCCCAGCATTTT. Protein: CATSRGGQGLRPQHF.

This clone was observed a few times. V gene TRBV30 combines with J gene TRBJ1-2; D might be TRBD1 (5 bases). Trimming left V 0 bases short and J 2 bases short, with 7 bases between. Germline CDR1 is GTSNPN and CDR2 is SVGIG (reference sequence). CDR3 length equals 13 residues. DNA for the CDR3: TGTGCCTGGAGTGTTTACAGGAACTATGGCTACACCTTC. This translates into CAWSVYRNYGYTF. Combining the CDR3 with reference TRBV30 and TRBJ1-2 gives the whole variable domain SQTIHQWPATLVQPVGSPLSLECTVEGTSNPNLYWYRQAAGRGLQLLFYSVGIGQISSEVPQNLSASRPQDRQFILSSKKLLLSDSGFYLCAWSVYRNYGYTFGSGTRLTVV.

CDR3 residues: CASSQDLAGVYNEQFF. In DNA, the CDR3 is TGCGCCAGCAGCCAAGACCTAGCGGGGGTGTACAATGAGCAGTTCTTC. The gene calls are TRBV4-3 and TRBJ2-1; 10 bases fit TRBD2. CDR1 is LGHNA and CDR2 is YSLEER in the germline V gene. J was trimmed by 4 bases and V by 0 bases; bases with no gene match: 3. CDR3 length equals 16 residues.

The CDR3 protein is CASSTGLAGGLTGELFF. As DNA, the CDR3 is TGCGCCAGCAGCACCGGACTAGCGGGAGGGTTAACCGGGGAGCTGTTTTTT. This chain links TRBV5-1 with TRBJ2-2; TRBD2 aligns across 15 bases. The germline V gene has CDR1 SGHRS and CDR2 YFSETQ. The CDR3 is made up of 17 amino acids. The ends lost 4 bases at V and 5 bases at J; junction bases unmatched: 6.

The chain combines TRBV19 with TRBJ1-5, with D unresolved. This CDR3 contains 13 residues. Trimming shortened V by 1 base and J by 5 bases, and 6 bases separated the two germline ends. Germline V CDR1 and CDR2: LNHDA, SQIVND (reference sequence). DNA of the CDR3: TGTGCCAGTAGTATAGGGAGCGATCAGCCCCAGCATTTT. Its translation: CASSIGSDQPQHF.

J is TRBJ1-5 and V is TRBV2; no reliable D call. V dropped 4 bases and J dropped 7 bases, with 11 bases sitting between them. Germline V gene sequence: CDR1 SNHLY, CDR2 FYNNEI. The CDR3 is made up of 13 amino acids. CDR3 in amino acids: CASSVGVRQPQHF. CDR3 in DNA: TGTGCCAGCAGTGTAGGAGTTCGCCAGCCCCAGCATTTT.

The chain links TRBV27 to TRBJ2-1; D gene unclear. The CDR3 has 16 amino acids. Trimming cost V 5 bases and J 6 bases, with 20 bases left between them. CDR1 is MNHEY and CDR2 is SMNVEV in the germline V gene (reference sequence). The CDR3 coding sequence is TGTGCCAGCAGTCCCCGGGTGGGTCTCGTTCTCAATGAGCAGTTCTTC. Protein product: CASSPRVGLVLNEQFF.